This T cell receptor (beta chain) was retrieved from a study of cytomegalovirus exposure and HLA in healthy donors. This clone appeared a single time. Antigen specificity is unknown. The table came from immunoSEQ multiplex PCR; TCRdb's copy has only in-frame clones and leaves some out. The sample lists about 72,000 clones; less than 95% were seen once. The donors were in the approximately 130-subject validation cohort; that cohort was separate from the approximately 730-subject first cohort. CDR1 and CDR2 (germline): KGHSH, LQKENI. The CDR3 is 15 residues long. The ends were cut back, 0 bases at V and 5 bases at J, with 12 bases in the middle. Study-level points and caveats: First-cohort TCR clusters were later found to tend to co-occur in the roughly 130 validation repertoires.

V gene TRBV18 combines with J gene TRBJ2-3, with a weak D call TRBD1 (6 bases). Sequencing was done on a sample of PBMCs. This receptor was taken from a woman aged 18-29 years in good health and CMV-seronegative. CDR3 sequence: CASSPPVVRGDTQYF. CDR3 coding DNA: TGTGCCAGCTCACCACCGGTTGTCAGGGGAGATACGCAGTATTTT.